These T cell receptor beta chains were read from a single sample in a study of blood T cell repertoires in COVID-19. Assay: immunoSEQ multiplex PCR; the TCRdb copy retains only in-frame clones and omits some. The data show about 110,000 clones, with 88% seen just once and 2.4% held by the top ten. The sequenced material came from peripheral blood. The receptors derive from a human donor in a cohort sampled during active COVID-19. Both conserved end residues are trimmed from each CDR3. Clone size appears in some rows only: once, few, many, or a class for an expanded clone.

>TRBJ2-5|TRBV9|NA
ASSPPATETQY
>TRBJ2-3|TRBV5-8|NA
ASTAGQADTQY
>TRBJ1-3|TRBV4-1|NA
ASSQETGPGNTIY
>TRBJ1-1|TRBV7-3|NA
ASSLNPGRFGTEAF
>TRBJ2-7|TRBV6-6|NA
ASTGQEVNDEQY
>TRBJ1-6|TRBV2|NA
ASSSDRGPLPLH
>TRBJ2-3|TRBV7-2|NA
ASSSGLGNTQY
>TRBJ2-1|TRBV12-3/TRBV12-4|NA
ASSYSGNEQF
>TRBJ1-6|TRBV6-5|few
ASSYSIIYRSLH
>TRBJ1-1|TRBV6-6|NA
ASRVQGGTEAF
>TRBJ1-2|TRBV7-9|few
ASSFQGGTDYGYT
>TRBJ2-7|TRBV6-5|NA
ASSLRLAASYEQY
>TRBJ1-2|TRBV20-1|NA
SADRDMGYT
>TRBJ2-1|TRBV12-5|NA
ASGLFGLAGGRSYNEQF
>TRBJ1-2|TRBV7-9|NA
ASSPPGQHNYGYT